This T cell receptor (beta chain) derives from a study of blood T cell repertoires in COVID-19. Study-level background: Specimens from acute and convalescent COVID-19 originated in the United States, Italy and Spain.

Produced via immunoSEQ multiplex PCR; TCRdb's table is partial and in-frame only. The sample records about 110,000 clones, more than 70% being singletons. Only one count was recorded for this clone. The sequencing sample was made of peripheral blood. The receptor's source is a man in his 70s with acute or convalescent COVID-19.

DNA for the CDR3: TGTGCCAGCTCACCACTCAGGGCCACAGATACGCAGTATTTT. Translating gives CASSPLRATDTQYF. The chain combines TRBV18 with TRBJ2-3; maybe TRBD1 (5 bases). The germline V and J ends were trimmed by 1 base and 2 bases, with 7 bases remaining between them. Germline V lookup: CDR1 KGHSH, CDR2 LQKENI. The CDR3 consists of 14 residues.